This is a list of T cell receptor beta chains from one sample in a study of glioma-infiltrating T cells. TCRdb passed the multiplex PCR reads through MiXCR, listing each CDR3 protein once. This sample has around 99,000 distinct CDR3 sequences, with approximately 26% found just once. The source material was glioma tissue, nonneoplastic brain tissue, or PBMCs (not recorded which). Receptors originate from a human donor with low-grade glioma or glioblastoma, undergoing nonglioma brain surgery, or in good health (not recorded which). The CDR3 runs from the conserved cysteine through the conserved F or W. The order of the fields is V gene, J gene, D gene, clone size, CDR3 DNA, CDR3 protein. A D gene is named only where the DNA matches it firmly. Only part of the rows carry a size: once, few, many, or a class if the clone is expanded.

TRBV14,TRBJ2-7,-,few,TGTGCCAGCAGCCAAGAATTTGGGCCTCTCTACGAGCAGTACTTC,CASSQEFGPLYEQYF
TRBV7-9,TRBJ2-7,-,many,TGTGCCAGCAGCATCGAGTCAGGGTTCGACGAGCAGTACTTC,CASSIESGFDEQYF
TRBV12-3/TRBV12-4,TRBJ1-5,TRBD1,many,TGTGCCAGCACCCCAGACAGGGCCTATCAGCCCCAGCATTTT,CASTPDRAYQPQHF
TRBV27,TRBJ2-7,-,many,TGTGCCAGCAGTGACTATCCGGGATACGAGCAGTACTTC,CASSDYPGYEQYF
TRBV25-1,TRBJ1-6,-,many,TGTGCCAGCAGTGAAGTCTATAATTCACCCCTCCACTTT,CASSEVYNSPLHF
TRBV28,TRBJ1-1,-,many,TGTGCCAGCAGTCCTCGACAGGCCCAGGAAGCTTTCTTT,CASSPRQAQEAFF
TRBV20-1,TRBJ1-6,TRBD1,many,TGCAGTGCTAGAAATCCGACAGGGCGAAACTCACCCCTCCACTTT,CSARNPTGRNSPLHF
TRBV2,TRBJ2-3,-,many,TGTGCCAGCACATACGCAGATACGCAGTATTTT,CASTYADTQYF
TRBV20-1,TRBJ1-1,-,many,TGCAGTGCTATGGATTGGACGGGGAACACTGAAGCTTTCTTT,CSAMDWTGNTEAFF
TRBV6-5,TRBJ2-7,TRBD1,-,TGTGCCGGCAGTTTGGACAGGGCCTACAAGCAGTACTTC,CAGSLDRAYKQYF
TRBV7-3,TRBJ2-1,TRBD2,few,TGTGCCAGCAGCTTAAATCCTCCCGGGAGGGCCTACAATGAGCAGTTCTTC,CASSLNPPGRAYNEQFF
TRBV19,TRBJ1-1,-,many,TGTGCCAGTAGTATAGGTTCGGCGGGGACCACTGAAGCTTTCTTT,CASSIGSAGTTEAFF
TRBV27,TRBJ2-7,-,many,TGTGCCAGCAGTTTGCGACACTCCACCTACGAGCAGTACTTC,CASSLRHSTYEQYF
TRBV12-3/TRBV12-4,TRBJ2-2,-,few,TGTGCCAGCAGTCAAGACTTCACGAACACCGGGGAGCTGTTTTTT,CASSQDFTNTGELFF
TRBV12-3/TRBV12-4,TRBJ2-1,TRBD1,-,TGTGCCAGCAGTTTAGGGACAGGGGGCTACAATGAGCAGTTCTTC,CASSLGTGGYNEQFF
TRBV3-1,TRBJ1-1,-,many,TGTGCCAGCAGCACCAGCGAGGCTAACACTGAAGCTTTCTTT,CASSTSEANTEAFF
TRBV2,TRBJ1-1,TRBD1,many,TGTGCCAGCTTTGGGACAGGGGGCTACGACACTGAAGCTTTCTTT,CASFGTGGYDTEAFF
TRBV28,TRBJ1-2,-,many,TGTGCCAGCAGTCCTCCGGCGGGCATAATCCCTCGAGCTAACTATGGCTACACCTTC,CASSPPAGIIPRANYGYTF
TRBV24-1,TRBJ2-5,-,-,TGTGCCGGGTCTCTGGACGCCGGGCGGGAGACCCAGTACTTC,CAGSLDAGRETQYF
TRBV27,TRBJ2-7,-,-,TGTGCCAGCAGTTTGTGGATAGGGGGTACCTACGAGCAGTACTTC,CASSLWIGGTYEQYF
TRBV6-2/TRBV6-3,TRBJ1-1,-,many,TGTGCCAGCAGATCCGGTCCAGGAGCTTTCTTT,CASRSGPGAFF
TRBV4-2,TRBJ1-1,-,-,TGTGCCAGCAGCCCCCGGGACGGACTGAACACTAAAGCTTTCTTT,CASSPRDGLNTKAFF
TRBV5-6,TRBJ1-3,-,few,TGTGCCAGCAGCGGGGGAGGGCCCTCCACATCTGGAAACACCATATATTTT,CASSGGGPSTSGNTIYF
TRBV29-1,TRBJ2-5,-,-,TGCAGCGCCCGAATAGGGCCCAAGCCCGGGGAACCCCGCCAAGAGACCCAGTACTTC,CSARIGPKPGEPRQETQYF
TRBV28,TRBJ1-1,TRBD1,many,TGTGCCAGCAGTACGACGGGACAGCCAACCACTGAAGCTTTCTTT,CASSTTGQPTTEAFF
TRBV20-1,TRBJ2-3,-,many,TGCAGTGCTAGAGAATTTCCTGGGGCGGGAAGGAGCACAGATACGCAGTATTTT,CSAREFPGAGRSTDTQYF